Listed below are T cell receptor beta chains from one sample, sequenced in a study of cytomegalovirus exposure and HLA in healthy donors. Sequenced by immunoSEQ multiplex PCR; TCRdb stores in-frame clones only, minus some. The sample has 120,000 or so clones, 73% seen once. Specimen: PBMCs. The receptors come from a woman aged 40 to 50 in good health and CMV-seronegative. CDR3s include the opening cysteine and the closing phenylalanine or tryptophan. The D gene is left open where the match is weak. Clone size is not always given. Where it is, it says once, few, many or a class for expanded clones.

V gene	clone size	D gene	J gene	CDR3 DNA	CDR3 protein
TRBV7-3	few	TRBD2	TRBJ2-1	TGTGCCAGCAGCCACGGGGATAGCGGGGGGTACAATGAGCAGTTCTTC	CASSHGDSGGYNEQFF
TRBV4-3	-	-	TRBJ2-7	TGCGCCAGCAGCCAAGGAATCGGCTACGAGCAGTACTTC	CASSQGIGYEQYF
TRBV9	once	TRBD2	TRBJ2-3	TGTGCCAGCAGCCCGGGACTAGCGGGAGGTGGGGGGGGTACGCAGTATTTT	CASSPGLAGGGGGTQYF
TRBV19	-	TRBD1	TRBJ1-4	TGTGCCAGTACTCCCCCGGGCAGGGGGAATGAAAAACTGTTTTTT	CASTPPGRGNEKLFF
TRBV18	-	-	TRBJ1-5	TGTGCCAGCTCACTGAATTACAGGGGCAATCAGCCCCAGCATTTT	CASSLNYRGNQPQHF
TRBV28	-	-	TRBJ2-5	TGTGCCAGCAGTTTTCGGGATTCGGAGACCCAGTACTTC	CASSFRDSETQYF
TRBV27	-	-	TRBJ1-2	TGTGCCAGCAGGACAGGTATTGCCGGCTACACCTTC	CASRTGIAGYTF
TRBV9	few	TRBD1	TRBJ2-6	TGTGCCAGCAGCTCACCCGGGACAGCCTTCTCTGGGGCCAACGTCCTGACTTTC	CASSSPGTAFSGANVLTF
TRBV6-4	-	-	TRBJ2-1	TGTGCCAGCAGGGGAGGCAGGACCGACCGATCTGGTGAGCAGTTCTTC	CASRGGRTDRSGEQFF
TRBV4-2	-	TRBD1	TRBJ1-2	TGTGCCAGCAGCCAAACGGGACAGGACTATGGCTACACCTTC	CASSQTGQDYGYTF
TRBV19	-	TRBD2	TRBJ2-1	TGTGCCAGTAGTCTAGCGGGGGATCTAGGCTACAATGAGCAGTTCTTC	CASSLAGDLGYNEQFF
TRBV2	-	TRBD1	TRBJ1-2	TGTGCCAGCAGTGGGGACAGGGGATACTATGGCTACACCTTC	CASSGDRGYYGYTF
TRBV14	-	-	TRBJ2-7	TGTGCCAGCAGAGAACAGGGATTGAAGGAGCAGTACTTC	CASREQGLKEQYF
TRBV5-6	-	TRBD2	TRBJ2-5	TGTGCCAGCAGCTTCCAGCGGGGGGTAGAGACCCAGTACTTC	CASSFQRGVETQYF
TRBV6-5	few	-	TRBJ2-7	TGTGCCAGCAGTAAACACAGGGAATCGACCTACGAGCAGTACTTC	CASSKHRESTYEQYF
TRBV6-4	-	TRBD2	TRBJ2-3	TGTGCCAGCAGTGACTCGGGACTAGCGGGGGGCACAGATACGCAGTATTTT	CASSDSGLAGGTDTQYF
TRBV5-4	-	TRBD2	TRBJ2-3	TGCGCCAGCAGAGGCGGTAGCGGGGCGGGCACAGATACGCAGTATTTT	CASRGGSGAGTDTQYF